The 22 T cell receptor beta chains in this list originate from one sample, sequenced in a study of blood T cell repertoires in COVID-19. Profiled with immunoSEQ multiplex PCR; TCRdb holds only in-frame clones, not every one. The sample has roughly 250,000 clones; 86% are singletons. Sample: PBMCs or T cells enriched from blood (not recorded which). These receptors were taken from a woman aged 40-49 years with acute COVID-19.

This clone was seen only once. The chain uses TRBV13 and TRBJ1-1; TRBD1 matches at 8 bases. Germline V CDR1 and CDR2: PRHDT, FYEKMQ (reference sequence). The V segment lost 2 bases and the J segment 7 bases; nucleotides outside the gene matches: 9. The CDR3 loop spans 15 amino acids. The CDR3 DNA reads as TGTGCCAGCAGCTTAAGCAGGACAGGGTTCGGTGAAGCTTTCTTT. Its protein is CASSLSRTGFGEAFF. Supplemented by reference TRBV13 and TRBJ1-1, the full variable domain reads AAGVIQSPRHLIKEKRETATLKCYPIPRHDTVYWYQQGPGQDPQFLISFYEKMQSDKGSIPDRFSAQQFSDYHSELNMSSLELGDSALYFCASSLSRTGFGEAFFGQGTRLTVV.

This sequence joins TRBV5-1 and TRBJ1-2; 9 nucleotides line up with TRBD1. Looked up from germline, CDR1 is SGHRS and CDR2 is YFSETQ. The CDR3 runs 13 residues. The ends lost 3 bases at V and 8 bases at J; junction bases unmatched: 5. As DNA, the CDR3 is TGCGCCAGCAGCTCGGGACAGGGCGGCGGCTACACCTTC. Translating gives CASSSGQGGGYTF.

This sequence joins TRBV6-5 and TRBJ2-1, with TRBD1 as a possible D gene (6 bases). Looked up from germline, CDR1 is MNHEY and CDR2 is SVGAGI. V lost 7 bases and J lost 12, with 22 bases in between. This CDR3 comprises 14 residues. CDR3: CASTPGQINLGQFF. For the CDR3, the DNA is TGTGCCAGCACCCCAGGACAGATTAACCTGGGGCAGTTCTTC.

The V call is TRBV12-5, the J call TRBJ1-1; the D gene is possibly TRBD1 (6 bases). Trimming cost V 1 base and J 4 bases, with 13 bases left between them. The V gene's germline CDR1 is LGHNT and CDR2 FRNRAP. The CDR3 is 15 residues long. CDR3: CASGLDRESGTEAFF. The DNA for the CDR3 is TGTGCTAGTGGTTTGGACAGGGAGTCAGGCACTGAAGCTTTCTTT.

The chain links TRBV2 to TRBJ1-1; 8 nucleotides match TRBD1. The CDR3 has 15 residues. Per germline, CDR1 SNHLY and CDR2 FYNNEI. V was pared by 7 bases and J by 4 bases, with 11 bases of the junction left unmatched. The chain's CDR3 is CASKPEQGGGTEAFF. The DNA of the CDR3 is TGTGCCAGCAAACCTGAACAGGGGGGAGGCACTGAAGCTTTCTTT.

V and J are TRBV5-1 and TRBJ2-3, with 11 bases that match TRBD2. Trimming cost V 4 bases and J 4 bases; bases outside gene matches: 8. The CDR3 is 16 amino acids. Germline CDR1 reads SGHRS; CDR2 reads YFSETQ. CDR3 sequence reads: CASSRTLAGVADTQYF. The CDR3 DNA is TGCGCCAGCAGCCGCACACTAGCGGGAGTGGCAGATACGCAGTATTTT.

This clone was seen a few times. The V and J genes are TRBV14 and TRBJ1-1, with D possibly TRBD1 on 5 matching bases. The germline V gene has CDR1 SGHDN and CDR2 FVKESK. The CDR3 has 15 amino acids. The V end was cut by 0 bases, the J end by 1 base, with 9 bases between. In DNA form, the CDR3 reads TGTGCCAGCAGCCAAGAACAGGAGAAGAACACTGAAGCTTTCTTT. It is translated as CASSQEQEKNTEAFF.

The rearrangement uses TRBV20-1 and TRBJ1-1; D perhaps matches TRBD1 (6 bases). Between the trimmed V and J ends, which lost 3 bases and 4 bases, there was a span of 12 bases. The CDR3 contains 13 residues. Germline V gene sequence: CDR1 DFQATT, CDR2 SNEGSKA (reference sequence). CDR3 nucleotide sequence: TGCAGTGCTAGTCAACGGGACACCACTGAAGCTTTCTTT. Encoded protein: CSASQRDTTEAFF.

This clone was counted once. This chain uses TRBV2 with TRBJ2-7; 8 bases align to TRBD1. This CDR3 has 16 amino acids. J lost 4 bases, V lost 1 base, and 9 bases had no gene match. Germline V gene data show CDR1 as SNHLY and CDR2 as FYNNEI. This chain's CDR3 is CASSEGTGKGAYEQYF. CDR3 DNA sequence: TGTGCCAGCAGTGAAGGGACAGGGAAGGGTGCGTACGAGCAGTACTTC.

The chain links TRBV5-4 to TRBJ1-2, with D perhaps matching TRBD1 (5 bases). Germline lookup yields CDR1 SGHNT and CDR2 YYREEE (reference sequence). Trimming pared 4 bases from V and 4 bases from J, leaving 20 bases between. This CDR3 spans 16 amino acids. The CDR3 loop is CASSSVRTIGFYGYTF. The CDR3 region has the DNA TGTGCCAGCAGCAGCGTTAGGACAATTGGCTTCTATGGCTACACCTTC.

This chain links TRBV6-5 with TRBJ1-1; D perhaps matches TRBD1 (6 bases). V lost 5 bases to trimming and J lost 2 bases, with 15 bases between them. Germline lookup yields CDR1 MNHEY and CDR2 SVGAGI. The CDR3 loop spans 15 amino acids. The CDR3 DNA sequence: TGTGCCAGCAGTCTGAAAACAGGGTTTAACACTGAAGCTTTCTTT. Encoded protein: CASSLKTGFNTEAFF.

This clone appeared many times. V usage is TRBV14 and J usage is TRBJ2-5, with a weak D call TRBD1 (7 bases). The CDR3 spans 13 residues. Trimming stripped 3 bases from V and 6 bases from J, with 11 bases between. Per germline, CDR1 SGHDN and CDR2 FVKESK. CDR3 amino acids: CASSQSGGKTQYF. CDR3 in DNA: TGTGCCAGCAGCCAGTCAGGGGGGAAGACCCAGTACTTC.

DNA for the CDR3: TGCGCCAGCAGTGATCCAGCGGGAGAGTTGGATACGCAGTATTTT. Protein sequence: CASSDPAGELDTQYF. The genes are TRBV10-2 and TRBJ2-3, with TRBD2 matching 8 bases. The CDR3 loop spans 15 amino acids. V trimming: 3 bases; J trimming: 6 bases; junction bases outside the gene matches: 8. The germline V gene has CDR1 WSHSY and CDR2 SAAADI.

The rearrangement joins TRBV29-1 to TRBJ2-2, with 7 bases identical to TRBD1. Germline CDR1 SQVTM, CDR2 ANQGSEA. The CDR3 is 13 residues long. Losses at the gene ends were 6 bases for V and 6 bases for J; bases not matched to a gene: 7. The CDR3 protein is CSVLGDRAGELFF. CDR3 nucleotide sequence: TGCAGCGTCCTAGGAGACAGGGCCGGGGAGCTGTTTTTT.

This chain joins TRBV5-5 and TRBJ2-1; possible D gene TRBD2, 6 bases. CDR1 and CDR2 from the germline V gene are SGHKS and YYEKEE (reference sequence). The CDR3 loop spans 15 amino acids. V was trimmed by 2 bases and J by 9 bases, leaving 18 bases between them. DNA for the CDR3: TGTGCCAGCAGCTTTACGTCGGGAGAAGGTGCTGAGCAGTTCTTC. It is translated as CASSFTSGEGAEQFF.

This chain connects TRBV14 to TRBJ2-5, with 8 bases aligning to TRBD2. Germline V CDR1 and CDR2: SGHDN, FVKESK. This CDR3 is built from 16 residues. After removal of 0 bases from V and 4 bases from J, the junction contained 7 bases not matched to a gene. CDR3 sequence: CASSQEPHGRAETQYF. CDR3 in DNA: TGTGCCAGCAGCCAAGAACCTCACGGGAGGGCAGAGACCCAGTACTTC.

In this sample, this clone turned up once. The chain uses TRBV11-3 and TRBJ1-1; TRBD1 agrees at 8 bases. Germline CDR1 reads SGHNT; CDR2 reads YENEEA. The junction had 9 bases not matched to a gene; V was cut back by 2 bases and J by 4 bases. The CDR3 sequence is 16 residues long. The CDR3 is CASSLWKQGATTEAFF. CDR3 DNA: TGTGCCAGCAGCTTATGGAAGCAGGGGGCTACCACTGAAGCTTTCTTT.

The rearrangement uses TRBV5-1 and TRBJ1-3, with D possibly being TRBD1 (6 bases). V was pared by 3 bases and J by 4 bases, with 11 bases between. The germline gives CDR1 SGHRS, CDR2 YFSETQ. The CDR3 length is 14 residues. The CDR3 bases are TGCGCCAGCAGCTCAGGGGCGGTAGGAAACACCATATATTTT. Protein: CASSSGAVGNTIYF.

The CDR3 region has the DNA TGTGCCAGCAGCTTAGGCGGTAGCGGGAGGGCCAACACCGGGGAGCTGTTTTTT. Its protein product is CASSLGGSGRANTGELFF. The rearrangement uses TRBV7-8 and TRBJ2-2; 11 positions agree with TRBD2. Unmatched junction bases numbered 6, after V lost 1 base and J lost 2 bases. Germline loops: CDR1 SGHVS, CDR2 FQNEAQ. The CDR3 is made up of 18 amino acids.

This chain uses TRBV6-1 with TRBJ2-1; 12 bases are a match to TRBD2. Trimming took 2 bases from V and 7 from J; bases not matched to a gene: 9. Looked up from germline, CDR1 is MNHNS and CDR2 is SASEGT. This CDR3 comprises 17 residues. CDR3 residues: CASSEFERLAGVNEQFF. Here the CDR3 DNA reads TGTGCCAGCAGTGAATTTGAAAGACTAGCGGGAGTTAATGAGCAGTTCTTC.

The chain links TRBV5-8 to TRBJ2-1; 14 bases are shared with TRBD2. The CDR3 runs to 16 residues. The V and J ends lost 3 bases and 6 bases, in that order; junction bases with no gene match: 5. Germline CDR1 and CDR2: SGHTS and YDEGEE. As DNA, the CDR3 is TGTGCCAGCAGCTATAAGGGACTAGCGGGAGTCAATGAGCAGTTCTTC. It yields the protein CASSYKGLAGVNEQFF.

The rearrangement joins TRBV19 to TRBJ2-3; D is perhaps TRBD2 (5 bases). This CDR3 is 17 amino acids long. With 0 bases removed from V and 0 bases from J, the gap between germline ends came to 13 bases. Germline loops: CDR1 LNHDA, CDR2 SQIVND (reference sequence). CDR3 protein: CASSIETGRVSTDTQYF. The CDR3, as DNA: TGTGCCAGTAGTATAGAAACGGGAAGGGTTAGCACAGATACGCAGTATTTT.